These 11 T cell receptor beta chains were sequenced from one sample in a study of CD8+ T cells in alopecia areata. Sequencing templates came from extracted RNA that was reverse transcribed into cDNA. Sequencing was performed with immunoSEQ multiplex PCR; in TCRdb, only in-frame clones are kept and a portion is missing. Of roughly 100,000 clones in the sample, 61% were seen once. As for treatment: oral pan-JAK inhibitor, 5-10 mg twice daily. Specimen: CD8+ T cells sorted from blood, collected at week 4, from a patient treated with tofacitinib. All receptors come from a human donor with alopecia areata.

This clone was seen only a few times. V gene TRBV2 combines with J gene TRBJ2-5; 9 bases fit TRBD1. Losses at the gene ends were 4 bases for V and 1 base for J; bases not matched to a gene: 7. The CDR3 has 16 residues. The germline V gene encodes CDR1 SNHLY and CDR2 FYNNEI. The CDR3 region has the DNA TGTGCCAGCAGTGCGCGGACAGGGGATCCCCAAGAGACCCAGTACTTC. Amino acids: CASSARTGDPQETQYF.

V is TRBV5-1 and J is TRBJ2-7; D not resolved. This CDR3 region has 14 residues. Germline V CDR1 and CDR2: SGHRS, YFSETQ. Trimming shortened V by 0 bases and J by 2 bases, and 9 bases separated the two germline ends. The CDR3 DNA is TGCGCCAGCAGCTTGGAGCACGGTCCCTACGAGCAGTACTTC. It yields the protein CASSLEHGPYEQYF. The whole variable domain, remainder taken from reference TRBV5-1 and TRBJ2-7, is KAGVTQTPRYLIKTRGQQVTLSCSPISGHRSVSWYQQTPGQGLQFLFEYFSETQRNKGNFPGRFSGRQFSNSRSEMNVSTLELGDSALYLCASSLEHGPYEQYFGPGTRLTVT.

V and J are TRBV7-8 and TRBJ2-3; D is ambiguous. The V gene lost 5 bases and the J gene lost 2 bases, with 14 bases spanning the gap. Germline V gene data show CDR1 as SGHVS and CDR2 as FQNEAQ. The CDR3 totals 15 residues. CDR3 sequence: CASSPDVGVTDTQYF. In nucleotides, the CDR3 is TGTGCCAGCAGCCCGGACGTTGGCGTCACAGATACGCAGTATTTT.

J is TRBJ1-2 and V is TRBV29-1; weak D call: TRBD1 (6 bases). V lost 1 base to trimming and J lost 1 base, with 10 bases between them. Germline-derived CDR1 and CDR2 are SQVTM and ANQGSEA. CDR3 size: 14 residues. Here the CDR3 DNA reads TGCAGCGTTGAAGGGACAGCAAATAACTATGGCTACACCTTC. It specifies CSVEGTANNYGYTF.

The table lists this clone with a count of one. The chain recombines TRBV4-1 with TRBJ2-7; 10 nucleotides line up with TRBD2. Trimming cost V 6 bases and J 7 bases; bases outside gene matches: 12. The CDR3 sequence is 15 residues long. The germline V gene encodes CDR1 MGHRA and CDR2 YSYEKL. The CDR3 nucleotides are TGCGCCAGCAGTCTAGCGGGAGTGTCGTTCGGAGAGCAGTACTTC. This encodes CASSLAGVSFGEQYF.

The chain combines TRBV7-2 with TRBJ1-1; D is unclear. Germline V gene lookup returns CDR1 SGHTA and CDR2 FQGNSA. This CDR3 has 13 residues. V gave up 2 bases and J gave up 1 base, with 5 bases separating them. The CDR3 protein is CASSLFKNTEAFF. CDR3 bases: TGTGCCAGCAGCTTATTTAAGAACACTGAAGCTTTCTTT.

The chain joins TRBV29-1 to TRBJ2-1; a weak D match, TRBD1 (5 bases). CDR3 length: 15 residues. Germline V gene data show CDR1 as SQVTM and CDR2 as ANQGSEA. Trimming stripped 5 bases from V and 5 bases from J, with 19 bases between. The CDR3 DNA reads as TGCAGCGTTCTCTGGGAAGGGGCGAACAACAATGAGCAGTTCTTC. Its translation: CSVLWEGANNNEQFF.

The J gene is TRBJ2-7, the V gene TRBV30; 13 bases line up with TRBD2. This CDR3 contains 16 residues. With 1 base clipped from V and 3 bases from J, the junction kept 6 bases outside the gene matches. Germline V lookup: CDR1 GTSNPN, CDR2 SVGIG (reference sequence). CDR3 amino acids: CAWSGTSGSWIYEQYF. The CDR3 DNA follows: TGTGCCTGGAGTGGGACTAGCGGGAGTTGGATCTACGAGCAGTACTTC.

There are a few counts of this clone. The CDR3 reads CASSQVAGGPTYEQYF. The DNA for the CDR3 is TGCGCCAGCAGCCAAGTGGCGGGAGGCCCTACCTACGAGCAGTACTTC. The chain couples TRBV4-1 to TRBJ2-7, with 8 positions matching TRBD2. The CDR3 is 16 residues long. Germline V CDR1 and CDR2: MGHRA, YSYEKL. V trimming: 1 base; J trimming: 2 bases; junction bases outside the gene matches: 7.

This chain links TRBV23-1 with TRBJ2-5, with D possibly being TRBD1 (6 bases). TRBV23-1 is given ORF status, its function remaining uncertain. CDR3 length: 17 amino acids. V was shortened by 2 bases and J by 1 base, with 17 bases between the two germline ends. The CDR3 loop reads CASSQPMEGTPQETQYF. CDR3 nucleotide sequence: TGCGCCAGCAGTCAACCGATGGAAGGGACACCCCAAGAGACCCAGTACTTC.

This clone was seen a few times. V usage is TRBV30 and J usage is TRBJ1-2; TRBD1 matches at 9 bases. The CDR3 is made up of 14 amino acids. CDR1 and CDR2 from the germline V gene are GTSNPN and SVGIG (reference sequence). V shed 3 bases and J 3 bases; nucleotides not matched to a gene: 5. In DNA, the CDR3 is TGTGCCTGGAGACAACAGGGGGCGGACTATGGCTACACCTTC. This translates into CAWRQQGADYGYTF.